The 4 T cell receptor beta chains reported below all come from one sample, sequenced in a study of shared clonotypes between healthy human individuals. Repertoires were generated with immunoSEQ multiplex PCR, while TCRdb's copy carries only in-frame clones and drops some. The data show 2 million to 2.5 million clones, with approximately 96% seen just once and roughly 0.13% held by the top ten. The specimen was naive CD4+ T cells sorted from blood. Sample subset: CD45RA+ positively selected. These receptors were obtained from a man between 18 and 35 years old in good health.

The CDR3 sequence: CASSSYGTVDNEQFF. The CDR3 DNA follows: TGTGCCAGCAGTTCGTACGGGACAGTCGACAATGAGCAGTTCTTC. The J gene is TRBJ2-1, the V gene TRBV27, with 7 bases aligning to TRBD1. The V gene's germline CDR1 is MNHEY and CDR2 SMNVEV (reference sequence). The V and J ends lost 4 bases and 5 bases, in that order; junction bases with no gene match: 8. The CDR3 is made up of 15 amino acids.

The gene calls are TRBV5-1 and TRBJ2-1, with D tentatively TRBD1 (6 bases). Germline V gene sequence: CDR1 SGHRS, CDR2 YFSETQ. Trimming took off 4 bases at V and 2 bases at J, with 10 bases between the two ends. CDR3 length: 14 residues. In nucleotides, the CDR3 is TGCGCCAGCAGCACCGGACAGACCTACAATGAGCAGTTCTTC. This encodes CASSTGQTYNEQFF.

The genes are TRBV14 and TRBJ1-2, with D perhaps matching TRBD1 (6 bases). The length of the CDR3 is 14 residues. V was cut by 5 bases and J by 7 bases, with 17 bases left in between. CDR1 is SGHDN, CDR2 FVKESK, per germline. Here the CDR3 DNA reads TGTGCCAGCAGCTCCCAGGGGCGGGGCGCTGGCTACACCTTC. It translates to CASSSQGRGAGYTF.

The chain links TRBV19 to TRBJ2-7; weak D call: TRBD2 (5 bases). Looked up from germline, CDR1 is LNHDA and CDR2 is SQIVND (reference sequence). CDR3 length equals 15 residues. Trimming pared 1 base from V and 2 bases from J, leaving 12 bases between. CDR3 bases: TGTGCCAGTAGTATAGGTGGGAGTTTACCCTACGAGCAGTACTTC. The encoded protein is CASSIGGSLPYEQYF.